This entry features one T cell receptor beta chain sequence. Its antigen is as yet unknown. A single record per CDR3 protein comes from TCRdb applying MiXCR to the RT-PCR reads. In the table there are hundreds of thousands of distinct CDR3 sequences, around a sixth of which are singletons. Trimming took 3 bases from V and 5 from J; bases not matched to a gene: 7. Germline values: CDR1 SGHTA, CDR2 FQGNSA. The CDR3 runs to 15 residues. The data were obtained in a study of response to subunit inactivated influenza vaccine. Whole-study findings and limits: Each seasonal flu vaccination may recruit only limited new T cells, authors suggested.

The sequenced sample was PBMCs from blood, obtained roughly 12 days after vaccination. The receptor was derived from a man aged 45 to 65 who received an inactivated influenza vaccine. The chain recombines TRBV7-2 with TRBJ2-5; 9 positions agree with TRBD1. The DNA for the CDR3 is TGTGCCAGCAGCTTCCAACAGGGGGCGCGGGAGACCCAGTACTTC. Its translation: CASSFQQGARETQYF.